The T cell receptor (beta chain) described here comes from a study of cytomegalovirus exposure and HLA in healthy donors. Findings and limits, study-wide: Analysis was performed later, and it showed HLA-associated TCR beta chains to be more clonally expanded than equally common others.

This CDR3 has 15 residues. Germline V gene sequence: CDR1 KGHSH, CDR2 LQKENI. After removal of 4 bases from V and 2 bases from J, the junction contained 3 bases not matched to a gene. Researchers ran the PCR with 60 Vbeta and 13 Jbeta primers. Some clones are missing from TCRdb's copy, which holds only in-frame ones; the method was immunoSEQ multiplex PCR. The sample includes around 140,000 clones, about three quarters seen only once; the top ten take around 4.2%. As to this clone: Its specificity is not known.

V is TRBV18 and J is TRBJ2-5; 11 bases map to TRBD1. The specimen was PBMCs. The TCR comes from a man aged 50 or older in good health and CMV-seropositive. This chain's CDR3 is CASSRGTGGQETQYF. The CDR3 DNA is TGTGCCAGCTCACGCGGGACAGGGGGGCAAGAGACCCAGTACTTC. Supplemented by reference TRBV18 and TRBJ2-5, the full variable domain reads NAGVMQNPRHLVRRRGQEARLRCSPMKGHSHVYWYRQLPEEGLKFMVYLQKENIIDESGMPKERFSAEFPKEGPSILRIQQVVRGDSAAYFCASSRGTGGQETQYFGPGTRLLVL.